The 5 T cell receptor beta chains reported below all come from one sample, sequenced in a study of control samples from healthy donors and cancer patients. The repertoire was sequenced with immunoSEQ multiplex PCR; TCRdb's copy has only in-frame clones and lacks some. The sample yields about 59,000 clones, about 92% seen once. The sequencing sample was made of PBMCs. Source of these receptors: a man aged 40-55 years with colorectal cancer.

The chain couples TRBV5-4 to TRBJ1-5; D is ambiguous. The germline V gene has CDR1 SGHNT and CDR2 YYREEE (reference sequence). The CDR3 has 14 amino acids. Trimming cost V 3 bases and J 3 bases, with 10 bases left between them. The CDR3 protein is CASSSGGHNQPQHF. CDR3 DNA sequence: TGTGCCAGCAGCTCGGGAGGTCACAATCAGCCCCAGCATTTT.

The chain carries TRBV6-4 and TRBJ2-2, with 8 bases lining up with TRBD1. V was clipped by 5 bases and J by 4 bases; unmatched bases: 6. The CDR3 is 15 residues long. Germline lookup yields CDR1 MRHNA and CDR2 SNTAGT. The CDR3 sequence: CASSLQGGFTGELFF. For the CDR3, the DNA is TGTGCCAGCAGTTTACAGGGGGGCTTCACCGGGGAGCTGTTTTTT.

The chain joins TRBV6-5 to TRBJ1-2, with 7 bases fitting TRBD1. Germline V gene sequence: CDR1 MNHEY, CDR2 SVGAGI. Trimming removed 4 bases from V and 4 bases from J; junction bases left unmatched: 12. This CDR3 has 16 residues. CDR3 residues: CASSSSGQAKSYGYTF. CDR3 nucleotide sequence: TGTGCCAGCAGTTCTTCCGGACAGGCGAAGAGCTATGGCTACACCTTC.

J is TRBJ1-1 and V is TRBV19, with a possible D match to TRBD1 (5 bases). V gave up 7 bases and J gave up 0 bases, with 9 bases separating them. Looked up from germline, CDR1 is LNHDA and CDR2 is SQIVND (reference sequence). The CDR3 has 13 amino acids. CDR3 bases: TGTGCCAGTATCAAGGGGATGAACACTGAAGCTTTCTTT. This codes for CASIKGMNTEAFF.

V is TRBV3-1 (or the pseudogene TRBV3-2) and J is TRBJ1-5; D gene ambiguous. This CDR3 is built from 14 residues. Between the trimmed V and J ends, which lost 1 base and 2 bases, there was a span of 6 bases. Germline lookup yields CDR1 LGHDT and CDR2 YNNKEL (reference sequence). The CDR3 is CASSQGYGNQPQHF. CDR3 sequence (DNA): TGTGCCAGCAGCCAAGGATACGGCAATCAGCCCCAGCATTTT.